This T cell receptor (beta chain) was captured by sequencing in a study of T cell repertoires in cytomegalovirus infection. Study details: CMV infection plus the matching HLA type was flagged by public TCR beta signatures. General study points: Identification of carriers of CMV plus the relevant HLA was performed using cumulative public TCR beta family frequency. Within the response measured ex vivo, HLA-C-restricted CMV-specific TCR beta clonotypes were dominant.

TCRdb ran MiXCR on the reads and lists one entry per CDR3 protein. The repertoire holds 110,000 or so distinct CDR3 sequences, more than 30% seen once, with around 41% in the top ten. Per germline, CDR1 DFQATT and CDR2 SNEGSKA (reference sequence). This CDR3 contains 16 residues. J gave up 4 bases and V 0 bases, and 10 bases lay outside the gene matches. Worth noting for this clonotype: Antigen specificity is unknown.

Sequenced here: CD8+ T cells from cultured PBMCs, sampled from culture after CMV antigen stimulation. This receptor was taken from a human donor in good health (CMV status not recorded). Some clones in this sample may be carry-over from other donors' samples. The chain joins TRBV20-1 to TRBJ2-7; 9 nucleotides agree with TRBD2. The CDR3 DNA sequence: TGCAGTGCTAGAGATCGGGAGCGGGGGGCGGGATACGAGCAGTACTTC. Its translation is CSARDRERGAGYEQYF.